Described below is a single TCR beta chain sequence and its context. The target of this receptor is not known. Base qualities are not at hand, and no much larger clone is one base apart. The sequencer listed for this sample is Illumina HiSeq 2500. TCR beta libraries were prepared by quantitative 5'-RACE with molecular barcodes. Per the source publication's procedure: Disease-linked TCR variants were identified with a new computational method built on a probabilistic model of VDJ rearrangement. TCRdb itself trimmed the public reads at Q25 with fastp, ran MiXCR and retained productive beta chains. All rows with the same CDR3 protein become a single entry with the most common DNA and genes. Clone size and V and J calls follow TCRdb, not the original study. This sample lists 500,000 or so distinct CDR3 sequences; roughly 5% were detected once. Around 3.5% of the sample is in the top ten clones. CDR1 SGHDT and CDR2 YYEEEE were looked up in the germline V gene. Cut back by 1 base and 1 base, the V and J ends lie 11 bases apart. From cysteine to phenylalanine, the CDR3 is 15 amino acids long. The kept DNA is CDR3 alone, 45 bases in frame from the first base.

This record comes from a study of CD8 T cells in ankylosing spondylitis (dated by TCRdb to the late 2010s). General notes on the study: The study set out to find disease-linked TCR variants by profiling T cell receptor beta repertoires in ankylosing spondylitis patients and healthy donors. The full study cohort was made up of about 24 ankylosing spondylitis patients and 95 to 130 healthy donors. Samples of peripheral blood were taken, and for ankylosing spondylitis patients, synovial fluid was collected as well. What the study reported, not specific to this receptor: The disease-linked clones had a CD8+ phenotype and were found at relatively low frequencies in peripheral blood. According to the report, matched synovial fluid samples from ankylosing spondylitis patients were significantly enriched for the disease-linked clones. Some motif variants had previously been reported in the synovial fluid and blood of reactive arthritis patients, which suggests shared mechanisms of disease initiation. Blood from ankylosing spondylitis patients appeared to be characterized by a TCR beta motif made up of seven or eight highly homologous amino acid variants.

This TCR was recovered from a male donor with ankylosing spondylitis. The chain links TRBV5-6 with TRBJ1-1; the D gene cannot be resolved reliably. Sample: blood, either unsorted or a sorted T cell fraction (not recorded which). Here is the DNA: TGTGCCAGCAGCTTGTTTGGATTACCGAACACTGAAGCTTTCTTT. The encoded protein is CASSLFGLPNTEAFF.